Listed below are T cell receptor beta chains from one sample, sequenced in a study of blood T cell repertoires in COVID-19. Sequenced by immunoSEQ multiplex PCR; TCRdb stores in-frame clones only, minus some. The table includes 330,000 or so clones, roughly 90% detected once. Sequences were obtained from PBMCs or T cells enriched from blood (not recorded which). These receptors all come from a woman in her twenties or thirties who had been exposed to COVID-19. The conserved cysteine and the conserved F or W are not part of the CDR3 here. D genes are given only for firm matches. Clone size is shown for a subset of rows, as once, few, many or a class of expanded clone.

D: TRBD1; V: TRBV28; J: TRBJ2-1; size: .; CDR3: ASRYRGPLINNEQF
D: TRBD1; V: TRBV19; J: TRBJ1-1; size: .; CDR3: ASSGDRIAF
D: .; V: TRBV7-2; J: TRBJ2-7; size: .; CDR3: ASSSGSPYGGRGEQY
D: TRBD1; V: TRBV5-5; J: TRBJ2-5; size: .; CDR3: ASSLDHGQGQETQY
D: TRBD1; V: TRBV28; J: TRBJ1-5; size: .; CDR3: ASSTPGQGIPGNQPQH
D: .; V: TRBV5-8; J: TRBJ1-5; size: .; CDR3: ASSLAGDNQPQH
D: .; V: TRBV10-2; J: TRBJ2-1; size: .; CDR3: ASSAGVTYNEQF
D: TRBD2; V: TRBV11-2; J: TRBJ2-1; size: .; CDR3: ASSLSRGSGLRSYNEQF
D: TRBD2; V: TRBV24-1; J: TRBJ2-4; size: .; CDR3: ASGLSGSGIQY
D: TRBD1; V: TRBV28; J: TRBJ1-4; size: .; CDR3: ASSFGTGVTTNEKLF
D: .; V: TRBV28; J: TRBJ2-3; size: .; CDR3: ASSLVEGLGTDTQY
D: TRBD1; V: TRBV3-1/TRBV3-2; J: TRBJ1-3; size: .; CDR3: ASSSGTGFGNTIY
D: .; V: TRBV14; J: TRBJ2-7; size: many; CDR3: ASSPGYEQY
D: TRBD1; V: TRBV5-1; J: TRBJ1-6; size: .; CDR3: ASAMTGGYNSPLH
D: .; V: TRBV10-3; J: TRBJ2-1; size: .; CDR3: AISENNNEQF
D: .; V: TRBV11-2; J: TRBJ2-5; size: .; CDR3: ASSNLQGGETQY
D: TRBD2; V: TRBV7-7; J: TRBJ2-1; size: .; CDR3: ASSPQSGTSGDEQF
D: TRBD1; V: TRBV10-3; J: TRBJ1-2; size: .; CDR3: AISPAGTGGSYGYT
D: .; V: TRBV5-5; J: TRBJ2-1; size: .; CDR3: ASSQAASWNEQF
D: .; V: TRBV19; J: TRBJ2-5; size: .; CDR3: ASSIAGVGETQY
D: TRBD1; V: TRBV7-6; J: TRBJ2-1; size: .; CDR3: ASSPTGTGFYNEQF
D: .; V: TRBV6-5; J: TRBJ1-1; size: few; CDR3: ASRPGGGTEAF
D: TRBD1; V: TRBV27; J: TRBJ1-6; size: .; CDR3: ASSPGQAKSPLH
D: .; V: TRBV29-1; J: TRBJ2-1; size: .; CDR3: SGGKPESGNEQF
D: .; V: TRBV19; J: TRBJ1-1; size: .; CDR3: ASSPQGWGETEAF
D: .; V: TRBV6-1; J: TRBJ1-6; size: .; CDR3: ASSEVSSTTNSPLH
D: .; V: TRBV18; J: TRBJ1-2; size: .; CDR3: ASSPQQGYYGYT
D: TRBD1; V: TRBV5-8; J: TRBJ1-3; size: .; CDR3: ASSPWTGQDTIY
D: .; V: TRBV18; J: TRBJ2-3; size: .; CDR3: ASSPLGQGGNTDTQY
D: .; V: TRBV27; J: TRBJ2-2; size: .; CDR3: ASSPQAGWNTGELF
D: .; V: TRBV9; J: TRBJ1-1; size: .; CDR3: ASSVSPKQSMNTEAF
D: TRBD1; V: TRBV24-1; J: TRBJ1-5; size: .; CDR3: ATSGEQGESNQPQH
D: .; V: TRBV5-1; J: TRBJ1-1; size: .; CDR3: ASSRGGRENTEAF
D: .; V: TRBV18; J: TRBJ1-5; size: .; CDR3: ASSPAGVGNQPQH
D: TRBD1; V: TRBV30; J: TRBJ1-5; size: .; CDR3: AWSVRGRGKSQPQH
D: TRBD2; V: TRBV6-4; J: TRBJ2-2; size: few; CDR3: ASSAGTSPVDGELF
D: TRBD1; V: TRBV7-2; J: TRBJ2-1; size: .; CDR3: ASSWAGTGLGNEQF
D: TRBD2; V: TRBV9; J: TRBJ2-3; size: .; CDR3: ASSESGRHADTQY
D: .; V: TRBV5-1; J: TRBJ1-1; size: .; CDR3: ASSLVPGIMNTEAF
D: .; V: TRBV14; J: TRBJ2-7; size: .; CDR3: ASSHGDISYEQY
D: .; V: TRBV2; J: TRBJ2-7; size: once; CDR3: ASSLRILQGSKN
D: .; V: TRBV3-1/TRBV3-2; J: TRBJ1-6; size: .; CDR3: ASSQGRVSPLH
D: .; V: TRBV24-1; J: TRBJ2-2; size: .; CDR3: ATSDRGTGNTGELF
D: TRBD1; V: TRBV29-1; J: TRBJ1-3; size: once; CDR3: SVAQGASGNTIY
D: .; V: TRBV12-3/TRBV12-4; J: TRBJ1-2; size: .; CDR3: ASSPPGNRGYT
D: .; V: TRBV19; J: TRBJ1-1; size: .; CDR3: ASSVGVHSMNTEAF
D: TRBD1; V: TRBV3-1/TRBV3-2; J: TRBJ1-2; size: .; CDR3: ASSWTGGYGYT
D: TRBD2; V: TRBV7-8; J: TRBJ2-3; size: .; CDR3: ASSLVGASGYLTDTQY
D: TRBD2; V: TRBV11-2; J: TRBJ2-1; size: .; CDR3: ASSLAGVQF
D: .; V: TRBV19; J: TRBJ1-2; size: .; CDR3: ASSIDRGDRRPYGYT
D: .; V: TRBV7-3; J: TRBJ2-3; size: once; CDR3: ASSLTPKLAGVDTQY
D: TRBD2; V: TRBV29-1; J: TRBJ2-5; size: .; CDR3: SASWASGSPETQY
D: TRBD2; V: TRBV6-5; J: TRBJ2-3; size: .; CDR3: ASSYLAGGYSDTQY
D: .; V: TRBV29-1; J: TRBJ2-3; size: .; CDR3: SLVSAEDTQY
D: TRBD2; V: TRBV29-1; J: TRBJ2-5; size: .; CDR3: SVLLARYQETQY
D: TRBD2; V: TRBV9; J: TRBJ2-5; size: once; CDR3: ASSATLAGVRGQETQY
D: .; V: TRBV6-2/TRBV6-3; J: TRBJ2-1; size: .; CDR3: ASSYAPSDNEQF
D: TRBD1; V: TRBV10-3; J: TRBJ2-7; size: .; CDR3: AISVGQNSYEQY
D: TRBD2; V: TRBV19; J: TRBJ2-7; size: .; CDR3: ASKDSGSTYEQY
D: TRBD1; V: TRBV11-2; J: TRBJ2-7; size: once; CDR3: ASSFGTGVYEQY